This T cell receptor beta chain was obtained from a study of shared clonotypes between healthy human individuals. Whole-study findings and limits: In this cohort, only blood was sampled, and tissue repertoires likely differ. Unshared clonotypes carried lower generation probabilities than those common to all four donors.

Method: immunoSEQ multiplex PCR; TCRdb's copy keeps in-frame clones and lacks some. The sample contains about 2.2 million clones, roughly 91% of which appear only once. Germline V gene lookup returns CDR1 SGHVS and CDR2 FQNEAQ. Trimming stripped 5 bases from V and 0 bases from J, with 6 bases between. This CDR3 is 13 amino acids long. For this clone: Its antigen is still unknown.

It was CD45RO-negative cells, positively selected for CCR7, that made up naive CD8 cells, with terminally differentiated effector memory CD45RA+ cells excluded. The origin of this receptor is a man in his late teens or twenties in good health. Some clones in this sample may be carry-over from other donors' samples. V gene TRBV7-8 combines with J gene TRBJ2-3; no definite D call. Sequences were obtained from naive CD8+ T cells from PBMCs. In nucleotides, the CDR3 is TGTGCCAGCAGCACGGACAGCACAGATACGCAGTATTTT. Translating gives CASSTDSTDTQYF.